Shown below are 7 T cell receptor beta chains from a single sample sequenced in a study of regulatory T cells in long-lasting Graves disease. Arm-PCR of CDR3 regions with iRepertoire HTBI primers generated TCR beta libraries. TCRdb called the multiplex PCR reads again in MiXCR, with one record for every CDR3 protein. Of about 400,000 distinct CDR3 sequences listed, about a fifth were seen once; the top ten hold about a fifth. Regarding time point: persistent/refractory GD, antithyroid drugs over 5 years with positive TRAb. There was RNA extracted from PBMCs, and the TCR library was made from it. Sample: peripheral blood mononuclear cells (PBMCs), taken when the disease was refractory, from a patient treated with antithyroid drugs. The origin of the receptors is a female donor with Graves disease.

This chain links TRBV11-2 with TRBJ2-5; D remains ambiguous. The J call is uncertain, as TRBJ2-1 better fits the DNA end. The V gene's germline CDR1 is SGHAT and CDR2 FQNNGV. This CDR3 is 13 amino acids long. The CDR3, as DNA: TGTGCCAGCAGCTTAAGCAAGCTTAATGAGCAGTTCTTC. It is translated as CASSLSKLNEQFF.

The gene calls are TRBV30 and TRBJ2-7, with D perhaps TRBD1 (5 bases). The CDR3 spans 15 residues. The germline CDR1 and CDR2 sequences are GTSNPN and SVGIG (reference sequence). Trimming pared 3 bases from V and 2 bases from J, leaving 17 bases between. CDR3 residues: CAWREQGKKAYEQYF. CDR3 nucleotide sequence: TGTGCCTGGAGGGAGCAGGGAAAGAAGGCCTACGAGCAGTACTTC. Complete variable domain (other parts from reference TRBV30 and TRBJ2-7): SQTIHQWPATLVQPVGSPLSLECTVEGTSNPNLYWYRQAAGRGLQLLFYSVGIGQISSEVPQNLSASRPQDRQFILSSKKLLLSDSGFYLCAWREQGKKAYEQYFGPGTRLTVT.

This clonotype appeared many times. The rearrangement links TRBV7-9 to TRBJ1-1, with D perhaps TRBD1 (6 bases). Germline V gene lookup returns CDR1 SEHNR and CDR2 FQNEAQ (reference sequence). V was shortened by 6 bases and J by 5 bases, with 13 bases between the two germline ends. The CDR3 length is 13 residues. The CDR3 nucleotides read TGTGCCAGCAGTCTGGGAGGGGGGACTGAAGCTTTCTTT. This gives the protein CASSLGGGTEAFF.

This chain connects TRBV4-2 to TRBJ2-7; perhaps TRBD2 as D (5 bases). The CDR3 contains 13 residues. Looked up from germline, CDR1 is LGHNA and CDR2 is YNFKEQ. V gave up 1 base and J gave up 6 bases, with 10 bases separating them. In nucleotides, the CDR3 is TGTGCCAGCAGCCAAGCCCCGAGGGCCGAGCAGTACTTC. Its protein product is CASSQAPRAEQYF.

This clonotype was seen at least ten times. The gene calls are TRBV9 and TRBJ1-1; TRBD1 agrees at 7 bases. After removal of 4 bases from V and 4 bases from J, the junction contained 7 bases not matched to a gene. The CDR3 length is 14 residues. Per germline, CDR1 SGDLS and CDR2 YYNGEE. Written as DNA, the CDR3 is TGTGCCAGCAGCCCGACAGGGTTGGGCACTGAAGCTTTCTTT. It codes for CASSPTGLGTEAFF.

V gene TRBV30 combines with J gene TRBJ2-7, with unresolved D. Germline V gene lookup returns CDR1 GTSNPN and CDR2 SVGIG (reference sequence). This CDR3 spans 13 amino acids. The V end was cut by 0 bases, the J end by 4 bases, with 10 bases between. CDR3 amino acids: CAWSVNMRYEQYF. The CDR3 nucleotides read TGTGCCTGGAGTGTGAATATGAGGTACGAGCAGTACTTC.

This rearrangement joins TRBV9 to TRBJ2-2; D unresolved. The CDR3 is 14 amino acids. Deletions cut 3 bases from V and 1 base from J, with 7 bases between. Per germline, CDR1 SGDLS and CDR2 YYNGEE. The CDR3 protein is CASSGGGNTGELFF. The CDR3 bases are TGTGCCAGCAGCGGCGGCGGGAACACCGGGGAGCTGTTTTTT.